The rows below give T cell receptor beta chains drawn from one sample of a study of blood T cell repertoires in COVID-19. This table comes from immunoSEQ multiplex PCR, and its TCRdb copy is limited to in-frame clones, with some not included. The table has fewer than 150,000 clones, around nine tenths seen once; the top ten hold roughly 0.94%. The sample consisted of peripheral blood. Every receptor here comes from a woman aged 50 to 60 with active or convalescent COVID-19. Each CDR3 is given with its conserved first and last residue. Fields, in order: CDR3 protein, CDR3 DNA, clone size, D gene, V gene, J gene. The D gene is left open where the match is weak. The size of a clone is reported for some rows only, either as once, few or many, or as a class for expanded clones.

cdr3_aa: CASSLNLDTEAFF
cdr3_nt: TGCGCCAGCAGCTTAAACTTGGACACTGAAGCTTTCTTT
clone_size: -
d_call: -
v_call: TRBV5-1
j_call: TRBJ1-1

cdr3_aa: CASSNTGGVNTEAFF
cdr3_nt: TGTGCCAGCAGTAACACAGGGGGCGTAAACACTGAAGCTTTCTTT
clone_size: -
d_call: TRBD1
v_call: TRBV6-6
j_call: TRBJ1-1

cdr3_aa: CASSLGQSTDTQYF
cdr3_nt: TGTGCCAGCAGCTTAGGTCAGAGCACAGATACGCAGTATTTT
clone_size: -
d_call: -
v_call: TRBV11-2
j_call: TRBJ2-3

cdr3_aa: CASSPLGLRQGAHEKLFF
cdr3_nt: TGTGCCAGCAGCCCCCTGGGGTTGAGGCAGGGGGCGCATGAAAAACTGTTTTTT
clone_size: -
d_call: TRBD1
v_call: TRBV9
j_call: TRBJ1-4

cdr3_aa: CSASVRAPYEQYF
cdr3_nt: TGCAGTGCTAGTGTCAGGGCCCCCTACGAGCAGTACTTC
clone_size: -
d_call: -
v_call: TRBV20-1
j_call: TRBJ2-7

cdr3_aa: CAISESLREGETQYF
cdr3_nt: TGTGCCATCAGTGAGTCGTTGAGGGAGGGAGAGACCCAGTACTTC
clone_size: once
d_call: TRBD2
v_call: TRBV10-3
j_call: TRBJ2-5

cdr3_aa: CASSIERGRDQPQHF
cdr3_nt: TGTGCCAGTAGTATAGAGAGGGGGCGGGATCAGCCCCAGCATTTT
clone_size: -
d_call: TRBD1
v_call: TRBV19
j_call: TRBJ1-5

cdr3_aa: CASSIRGPSDRRLNQPQHF
cdr3_nt: TGTGCCAGTAGTATCCGCGGACCTTCGGACAGGAGACTCAATCAGCCCCAGCATTTT
clone_size: -
d_call: TRBD1
v_call: TRBV19
j_call: TRBJ1-5

cdr3_aa: CATSPRGVHNEQFF
cdr3_nt: TGTGCCACCTCACCCAGGGGCGTTCACAATGAGCAGTTCTTC
clone_size: -
d_call: -
v_call: TRBV24-1
j_call: TRBJ2-1

cdr3_aa: CASTSWSGEVEETQYF
cdr3_nt: TGTGCCAGCACCTCTTGGAGTGGCGAGGTGGAAGAGACCCAGTACTTC
clone_size: -
d_call: -
v_call: TRBV7-2
j_call: TRBJ2-5

cdr3_aa: CASSLTQGVGYTF
cdr3_nt: TGCGCCAGCAGCTTGACTCAAGGGGTTGGCTACACCTTC
clone_size: -
d_call: -
v_call: TRBV5-1
j_call: TRBJ1-2

cdr3_aa: CASSPRGGQRFF
cdr3_nt: TGTGCCAGCAGCCCCCGGGGGGGACAGAGGTTCTTC
clone_size: -
d_call: -
v_call: TRBV5-6
j_call: TRBJ2-1

cdr3_aa: CASSPTTSGRQETQYF
cdr3_nt: TGTGCCAGCTCACCAACGACTAGCGGGAGACAAGAGACCCAGTACTTC
clone_size: -
d_call: TRBD2
v_call: TRBV18
j_call: TRBJ2-5

cdr3_aa: CAISDTGGGTEAFF
cdr3_nt: TGTGCCATCAGTGATACAGGGGGAGGAACTGAAGCTTTCTTT
clone_size: -
d_call: TRBD1
v_call: TRBV10-3
j_call: TRBJ1-1

cdr3_aa: CASSRVAFSQFF
cdr3_nt: TGTGCCAGCAGCCGAGTAGCGTTCTCGCAGTTCTTC
clone_size: few
d_call: -
v_call: TRBV5-6
j_call: TRBJ2-1

cdr3_aa: CASSFSGAGDPDTQYF
cdr3_nt: TGTGCCAGCAGCTTCAGCGGTGCAGGGGACCCAGATACGCAGTATTTT
clone_size: -
d_call: -
v_call: TRBV13
j_call: TRBJ2-3

cdr3_aa: CASSRQGTLPEAFF
cdr3_nt: TGTGCCAGCAGCCGGCAGGGAACCCTCCCTGAAGCTTTCTTT
clone_size: -
d_call: -
v_call: TRBV3-1/TRBV3-2
j_call: TRBJ1-1

cdr3_aa: CASSPRTGYNEQFF
cdr3_nt: TGTGCCAGCAGTCCCAGGACTGGATACAATGAGCAGTTCTTC
clone_size: -
d_call: -
v_call: TRBV27
j_call: TRBJ2-1

cdr3_aa: CASASGGGLPEAFF
cdr3_nt: TGTGCCAGCGCCTCGGGAGGAGGGCTGCCTGAAGCTTTCTTT
clone_size: -
d_call: -
v_call: TRBV27
j_call: TRBJ1-1

cdr3_aa: CASSDGTSGTGELFF
cdr3_nt: TGTGCCAGCAGCGACGGGACTAGCGGGACCGGGGAGCTGTTTTTT
clone_size: -
d_call: TRBD2
v_call: TRBV9
j_call: TRBJ2-2

cdr3_aa: CASSQDVSPGRQFF
cdr3_nt: TGTGCCAGCAGCCAAGATGTCTCACCGGGGAGGCAGTTCTTC
clone_size: -
d_call: -
v_call: TRBV4-2
j_call: TRBJ2-1

cdr3_aa: CASSQDGPGSPDTQYF
cdr3_nt: TGCGCCAGCAGCCAAGATGGACCCGGGAGTCCAGATACGCAGTATTTT
clone_size: once
d_call: -
v_call: TRBV4-3
j_call: TRBJ2-3

cdr3_aa: CASSRDRGIYEQYF
cdr3_nt: TGCGCCAGCAGTCGCGACAGGGGAATCTACGAGCAGTACTTC
clone_size: once
d_call: TRBD1
v_call: TRBV23-1
j_call: TRBJ2-7

cdr3_aa: CASSPGLAGGPRTGELFF
cdr3_nt: TGCGCCAGCAGCCCGGGACTAGCGGGAGGGCCTCGGACCGGGGAGCTGTTTTTT
clone_size: -
d_call: TRBD2
v_call: TRBV5-1
j_call: TRBJ2-2

cdr3_aa: CASSLDTLYEQYF
cdr3_nt: TGTGCCAGCAGCTTGGACACCCTCTACGAGCAGTACTTC
clone_size: -
d_call: -
v_call: TRBV5-6
j_call: TRBJ2-7

cdr3_aa: CASRTGTGSIEQFF
cdr3_nt: TGTGCCAGCAGGACTGGGACAGGGTCGATTGAGCAGTTCTTC
clone_size: -
d_call: TRBD1
v_call: TRBV6-4
j_call: TRBJ2-1